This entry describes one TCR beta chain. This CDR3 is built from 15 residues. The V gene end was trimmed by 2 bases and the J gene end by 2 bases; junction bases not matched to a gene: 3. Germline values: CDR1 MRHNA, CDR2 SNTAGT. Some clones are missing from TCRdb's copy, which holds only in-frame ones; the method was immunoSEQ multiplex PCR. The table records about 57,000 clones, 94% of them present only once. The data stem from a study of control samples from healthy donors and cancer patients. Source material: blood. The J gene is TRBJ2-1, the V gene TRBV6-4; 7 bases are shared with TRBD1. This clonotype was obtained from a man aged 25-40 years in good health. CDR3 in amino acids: CASSDEGAAYNEQFF. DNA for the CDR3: TGTGCCAGCAGTGACGAGGGGGCCGCCTACAATGAGCAGTTCTTC.